These 10 T cell receptor beta chains came from one sample sequenced in a study of shared clonotypes between healthy human individuals (dated by TCRdb to about 2020). Libraries were made using the immunoSEQ multiplex PCR assay. TCRdb stores this immuneACCESS table with in-frame sequences only. Part of the clones is absent; in the studies checked, under half of the shortfall reflects unresolved V genes, and no reason is known for the rest. In all, the sample holds roughly 2.4 million clones, and about 94% of those were seen once. 0.13% of the sample is held by the ten biggest clonotypes. Sequenced input: naive CD4+ T cells sorted from blood. Explained via the paper, the cell subset or site label denotes: CD45RA+ positively selected. The receptors originated from a man younger than 30 in good health.

The chain employs TRBV7-9 and TRBJ2-5, with 7 bases that match TRBD1. The CDR3 loop spans 14 amino acids. Losses at the gene ends were 2 bases for V and 7 bases for J; bases not matched to a gene: 7. CDR1 and CDR2 from the germline V gene are SEHNR and FQNEAQ (reference sequence). In DNA, the CDR3 is TGTGCCAGCAGCTTAATTGTACAGGGGACGACCCAGTACTTC. Translated: CASSLIVQGTTQYF. The whole variable domain, remainder taken from reference TRBV7-9 and TRBJ2-5, is DTGVSQNPRHKITKRGQNVTFRCDPISEHNRLYWYRQTLGQGPEFLTYFQNEAQLEKSRLLSDRFSAERPKGSFSTLEIQRTEQGDSAMYLCASSLIVQGTTQYFGPGTRLLVL.

This chain links TRBV13 with TRBJ2-1; the D gene is possibly TRBD2 (6 bases). V shed 1 base and J shed 5 bases, with 12 bases lying between them. Per the germline V gene, CDR1 is PRHDT and CDR2 is FYEKMQ (reference sequence). The CDR3 loop spans 15 amino acids. CDR3 residues: CASSLAGVGNNEQFF. The CDR3 coding sequence is TGTGCCAGCAGCTTAGCGGGAGTGGGAAACAATGAGCAGTTCTTC.

The J gene is TRBJ2-1, the V gene TRBV30; D is perhaps TRBD2 (6 bases). From germline, CDR1 is GTSNPN and CDR2 SVGIG (reference sequence). Trimming pared 2 bases from V and 10 bases from J, leaving 12 bases between. The CDR3 is 12 amino acids. Here the CDR3 reads CAWSPSRGEQFF. Here the CDR3 DNA reads TGTGCCTGGAGTCCCTCCCGGGGGGAGCAGTTCTTC.

V is TRBV5-1 and J is TRBJ2-3; the match to TRBD1 covers 9 bases. This CDR3 region has 15 residues. With V trimmed by 4 bases and J by 3 bases, 6 bases remained unmatched. Germline CDR1 and CDR2: SGHRS and YFSETQ. As DNA, the CDR3 is TGCGCCAGCAGCGAGCGACAGGGGGGGACAGATACGCAGTATTTT. It translates to CASSERQGGTDTQYF.

V is TRBV18 and J is TRBJ1-1; no clear D gene. Germline V CDR1 and CDR2: KGHSH, LQKENI. Trimming stripped 4 bases from V and 0 bases from J, with 9 bases between. There are 14 residues in the CDR3. CDR3 loop: CASSLLALNTEAFF. The CDR3 coding sequence is TGTGCCAGCTCACTCTTGGCTTTGAACACTGAAGCTTTCTTT.

This clone is a singleton in its sample. V is TRBV7-9 and J is TRBJ2-7; no reliable D call. V shed 2 bases and J shed 0 bases, with 11 bases lying between them. CDR1 SEHNR and CDR2 FQNEAQ come from the germline V gene (reference sequence). CDR3 length: 15 residues. CDR3 coding DNA: TGTGCCAGCAGCTTATCGGGCAGCAGCTCCTACGAGCAGTACTTC. Amino acid sequence: CASSLSGSSSYEQYF.

V is TRBV19 and J is TRBJ1-4; D ambiguous. Per the germline V gene, CDR1 is LNHDA and CDR2 is SQIVND (reference sequence). The CDR3 is 17 amino acids. Trimming removed 4 bases at V and 10 bases at J, with 25 bases between. The CDR3 spells CASSNYSSGVDGGKLFF. The CDR3 coding sequence is TGTGCCAGTAGTAACTATTCCTCCGGGGTAGACGGCGGAAAACTGTTTTTT.

The chain couples TRBV5-6 to TRBJ2-2; D remains unclear. The CDR3 is 13 amino acids. V was pared by 0 bases and J by 6 bases, with 6 bases between. The V gene's germline CDR1 is SGHDT and CDR2 YYEEEE. Here the CDR3 reads CASSLARAGELFF. In nucleotides, the CDR3 is TGTGCCAGCAGCTTGGCCCGGGCCGGGGAGCTGTTTTTT.

The V gene is TRBV7-5, the J gene TRBJ1-5. TRBV7-5 is deemed a pseudogene. CDR3 length: 15 residues. In DNA form, the CDR3 reads TGTGCCAGAAGCGCCGGGGGTCCTAGCAATCAGCCCCAGCATTTT. It encodes CARSAGGPSNQPQHF.

The chain carries TRBV6-5 and TRBJ1-2; D not certain. Germline V CDR1 and CDR2: MNHEY, SVGAGI. The CDR3 covers 15 residues. V was trimmed by 1 base and J by 2 bases, leaving 11 bases between them. The CDR3 is CASSYYPGKNYGYTF. Written as DNA, the CDR3 is TGTGCCAGCAGTTACTACCCCGGGAAAAACTATGGCTACACCTTC.